Included here is one T cell receptor beta chain sequence, with context. Reverse transcription of about 0.45 to 1 ug RNA was carried out with random hexamers. From the immunoSEQ multiplex PCR reads, TCRdb called clonotypes with MiXCR, one entry per CDR3 protein. The sample has approximately 140,000 distinct CDR3 sequences, roughly 80% seen once. The data were obtained in a study of CD8 T cells in Susac syndrome. In germline, CDR1 is MDHEN, CDR2 SYDVKM. The V end lost 6 bases, the J end lost 3 bases, and 15 bases lay between the germline ends. The CDR3 is 14 residues long. High-throughput TCR beta sequencing covered peripheral CD8+ and CD4+ T cells.

The source is a human donor with multiple sclerosis. The chain combines TRBV28 with TRBJ2-7; D uncertain. Sequenced material: CD8+ T cells from PBMCs. The CDR3 nucleotides read TGTGCCAGCAGCATTACCGTTGGGGTCTACGAGCAGTACTTC. Encoded protein: CASSITVGVYEQYF.